The 2 T cell receptor beta chains presented below share a single source sample, sequenced in a study of blood T cell repertoires in COVID-19. Generated by immunoSEQ multiplex PCR, the TCRdb table keeps only in-frame clones and is missing some. Of over 450,000 clones listed, 89% were seen once; the top ten hold about 0.91%. Material: peripheral blood. Receptor source: a man aged 18 to 30 with COVID-19, enrolled during active disease.

The V and J genes are TRBV2 and TRBJ1-1; D is unclear. The V end lost 5 bases, the J end lost 4 bases, and 8 bases lay between the germline ends. The CDR3 totals 12 residues. CDR1 and CDR2 (germline): SNHLY, FYNNEI. The chain's CDR3 is CASSPSGTEAFF. The CDR3 DNA is TGTGCCAGCAGTCCTTCGGGCACTGAAGCTTTCTTT.

The rearrangement links TRBV2 to TRBJ2-7; D is unresolved. Germline V CDR1 and CDR2: SNHLY, FYNNEI. Trimming removed 5 bases from V and 2 bases from J, with 16 bases in between. The CDR3 covers 15 residues. This CDR3 is CASSPGGGRPYEQYF. CDR3 nucleotides: TGTGCCAGCAGTCCGGGTGGTGGCCGACCCTACGAGCAGTACTTC.